These T cell receptor beta chains were read from a single sample in a study of blood T cell repertoires in COVID-19. This table comes from immunoSEQ multiplex PCR, and its TCRdb copy is limited to in-frame clones, with some not included. The table lists 110,000 to 150,000 clones, 75% to 90% of them singletons. What was sequenced was PBMCs or T cells enriched from blood (not recorded which). These receptor sequences come from a man aged 55 to 70 who had recovered from COVID-19. Each CDR3 is given with its conserved first and last residue. Each record gives: V gene, J gene, D gene, clone size, CDR3 protein, CDR3 DNA. D genes are given only for firm matches. The size field is filled for only some rows; it gives once, few, many or a size class.

TRBV18,TRBJ1-2,-,-,CASSPVSVGTVYGYTF,TGTGCCAGCTCACCCGTCTCTGTGGGGACTGTCTATGGCTACACCTTC
TRBV7-7,TRBJ2-5,TRBD1,once,CASSLATGGFGQETQYF,TGTGCCAGCAGCTTAGCCACAGGGGGCTTTGGCCAAGAGACCCAGTACTTC
TRBV2,TRBJ2-1,-,-,CASSPPGGHEQFF,TGTGCCAGCAGTCCCCCCGGGGGACATGAGCAGTTCTTC
TRBV18,TRBJ2-2,TRBD2,-,CASSPSGGRGTGELFF,TGTGCCAGCTCACCGAGCGGGGGAAGGGGCACCGGGGAGCTGTTTTTT
TRBV18,TRBJ1-4,-,-,CASSPPTWAGNEKLFF,TGTGCCAGCTCACCACCGACATGGGCTGGGAATGAAAAACTGTTTTTT
TRBV11-2,TRBJ2-7,-,-,CASSLLLIGGEQYF,TGTGCCAGCAGCCTACTCCTGATTGGTGGCGAGCAGTACTTC
TRBV11-2,TRBJ2-7,-,-,CASSLLGGTYEQYF,TGTGCCAGCAGCTTATTAGGGGGAACCTACGAGCAGTACTTC
TRBV6-5,TRBJ1-1,TRBD1,-,CASRSQGAGTEAFF,TGTGCCAGCAGATCACAGGGGGCCGGGACTGAAGCTTTCTTT
TRBV5-1,TRBJ2-5,-,-,CASSLAMTQETQYF,TGCGCCAGCAGCTTGGCGATGACACAAGAGACCCAGTACTTC
TRBV29-1,TRBJ1-4,-,few,CSGGTPNEKLFF,TGCAGCGGGGGGACACCCAATGAAAAACTGTTTTTT
TRBV11-2,TRBJ2-5,-,-,CASSLDPAVQETQYF,TGTGCCAGCAGCTTAGATCCAGCGGTCCAAGAGACCCAGTACTTC
TRBV15,TRBJ1-1,-,-,CATSRDTPSTNTEAFF,TGTGCCACCAGCAGAGATACACCCTCCACCAACACTGAAGCTTTCTTT
TRBV6-1,TRBJ2-7,TRBD2,-,CASSEARSGGYEQYF,TGTGCCAGCAGTGAAGCGAGGAGCGGGGGTTACGAGCAGTACTTC
TRBV11-3,TRBJ2-1,TRBD2,-,CASSLGISGSNEQFF,TGTGCCAGCAGCTTAGGAATTAGCGGGAGCAATGAGCAGTTCTTC
TRBV7-6,TRBJ2-7,TRBD1,few,CASSLVGQSYEQYF,TGTGCCAGCAGCTTAGTGGGACAGAGCTACGAGCAGTACTTC